One and the same sample provided the 32 T cell receptor beta chains below, sequenced in a study of cytomegalovirus exposure and HLA in healthy donors. This PCR relied on a set of 60 Vbeta primers and 13 Jbeta primers. Repertoires were generated with immunoSEQ multiplex PCR, while TCRdb's copy carries only in-frame clones and drops some. Altogether 150,000 to 250,000 clones are present, 82% being singletons, with the ten largest covering 6.5%. Sequencing was performed on PBMCs. Receptors were obtained from a woman between 50 and 59 years old in good health and CMV-seropositive.

Of note for this clone: The junction departs from the called germline gene at one end, perhaps through a read error. V gene TRBV7-3 combines with J gene TRBJ2-1, with 11 bases that match TRBD2. The germline CDR1 and CDR2 sequences are SGHTA and FQGTGA. The CDR3 is 15 residues long. CDR3 sequence (DNA): TGTGCCAGCTCGCGGACTAGCGGGTCCTTCAATGAGCAGTTCTTC. Translating gives CASSRTSGSFNEQFF. The variable domain in full, with the rest retrieved from reference TRBV7-3 and TRBJ2-1, is GAGVSQTPSNKVTEKGKYVELRCDPISGHTALYWYRQSLGQGPEFLIYFQGTGAADDSGLPNDRFFAVRPEGSVSTLKIQRTERGDSAVYLCASSRTSGSFNEQFFGPGTRLTVL.

This clone was detected only once. V usage is TRBV2 and J usage is TRBJ1-3, with D possibly matching TRBD1 (5 bases). Deletions cut 6 bases from V and 0 bases from J, with 9 bases between. Per the germline V gene, CDR1 is SNHLY and CDR2 is FYNNEI. This CDR3 has 14 residues. CDR3 sequence (DNA): TGTGCCAGCAGGACAGTTCACTCTGGAAACACCATATATTTT. This encodes CASRTVHSGNTIYF.

The chain couples TRBV6-6 to TRBJ2-1; TRBD2 agrees at 12 bases. Germline loops: CDR1 MNHNY, CDR2 SVGAGI (reference sequence). Trimming at V came to 6 bases and at J to 10 bases, leaving 13 bases not matched to a gene. The CDR3 has 16 amino acids. The CDR3 region has the DNA TGTGCCAGCAGCCCCGGGCTAGCGGGAGGGCCTCGGGAGCAGTTCTTC. It specifies CASSPGLAGGPREQFF.

The rearrangement joins TRBV4-1 to TRBJ2-3, with 13 bases lining up with TRBD2. Germline V gene data show CDR1 as MGHRA and CDR2 as YSYEKL. The CDR3 consists of 16 residues. V lost 4 bases to trimming and J lost 2 bases; unmatched junction nucleotides: 3. The CDR3 sequence is CASSLTSGGITDTQYF. The CDR3 DNA follows: TGCGCCAGCAGCCTGACTAGCGGGGGGATCACAGATACGCAGTATTTT.

The rearrangement links TRBV11-2 to TRBJ1-6, with 9 bases fitting TRBD1. Germline loops: CDR1 SGHAT, CDR2 FQNNGV. CDR3 length: 15 amino acids. V shed 0 bases, J shed 7 bases, and the junction held 1 base outside the gene matches. The CDR3 is CASSLEQGANSPLHF. The CDR3 region has the DNA TGTGCCAGCAGCTTAGAACAGGGGGCAAATTCACCCCTCCACTTT. Complete variable domain (other parts from reference TRBV11-2 and TRBJ1-6): EAGVAQSPRYKIIEKRQSVAFWCNPISGHATLYWYQQILGQGPKLLIQFQNNGVVDDSQLPKDRFSAERLKGVDSTLKIQPAKLEDSAVYLCASSLEQGANSPLHFGNGTRLTVT.

The rearrangement links TRBV2 to TRBJ2-1; 7 bases align to TRBD1. Trimming removed 6 bases from V and 9 bases from J; junction bases left unmatched: 11. The germline V gene has CDR1 SNHLY and CDR2 FYNNEI. The CDR3 is made up of 14 amino acids. For the CDR3, the DNA is TGTGCCAGCAGAAAAATGGACAGGTCCCTTGAGCAGTTCTTC. This encodes CASRKMDRSLEQFF.

Concerning this clone: This same CDR3 is encoded by further DNA sequences in the sample. The J gene is TRBJ2-5, the V gene TRBV11-2; TRBD2 might be the D (6 bases). CDR1 and CDR2 from the germline V gene are SGHAT and FQNNGV. This CDR3 has 14 residues. The V gene lost 3 bases and the J gene lost 2 bases, with 10 bases spanning the gap. CDR3 nucleotides: TGTGCCAGCAGCTTGGGTAGCGGACAAGAGACCCAGTACTTC. Protein sequence: CASSLGSGQETQYF. Combining the CDR3 with reference TRBV11-2 and TRBJ2-5 gives the whole variable domain EAGVAQSPRYKIIEKRQSVAFWCNPISGHATLYWYQQILGQGPKLLIQFQNNGVVDDSQLPKDRFSAERLKGVDSTLKIQPAKLEDSAVYLCASSLGSGQETQYFGPGTRLLVL.

This chain connects TRBV4-3 to TRBJ1-1, with 8 bases identical to TRBD1. The CDR3 totals 14 residues. Germline loops: CDR1 LGHNA, CDR2 YSLEER. V shed 3 bases and J 3 bases; nucleotides not matched to a gene: 3. Written as DNA, the CDR3 is TGCGCCAGCAGCCACACGACAGGGGACACTGAAGCTTTCTTT. Translating gives CASSHTTGDTEAFF.

This clone was detected only a few times. The chain employs TRBV5-4 and TRBJ1-6; no clear D. This CDR3 has 14 amino acids. The germline V gene has CDR1 SGHNT and CDR2 YYREEE (reference sequence). The ends were cut back, 2 bases at V and 8 bases at J, with 11 bases in the middle. CDR3 amino acids: CASSLSSFHSPLHF. The CDR3 coding sequence is TGTGCCAGCAGCTTAAGCTCTTTTCATTCACCCCTCCACTTT. Full variable domain (outside the CDR3, taken from reference TRBV5-4 and TRBJ1-6): ETGVTQSPTHLIKTRGQQVTLRCSSQSGHNTVSWYQQALGQGPQFIFQYYREEENGRGNFPPRFSGLQFPNYSSELNVNALELDDSALYLCASSLSSFHSPLHFGNGTRLTVT.

The CDR3 protein is CASSSGTGTGQPQHF. CDR3 sequence (DNA): TGTGCCAGCAGCTCCGGGACAGGGACCGGTCAGCCCCAGCATTTT. The genes are TRBV5-5 and TRBJ1-5; 9 bases line up with TRBD1. This CDR3 spans 15 amino acids. Germline V gives CDR1 SGHKS, CDR2 YYEKEE (reference sequence). V dropped 3 bases and J dropped 6; count of bases not matched to a gene: 7.

The chain combines TRBV5-8 with TRBJ1-3; D gene ambiguous. V was cut by 0 bases and J by 2 bases, with 15 bases left in between. Germline loops: CDR1 SGHTS, CDR2 YDEGEE. This CDR3 comprises 17 residues. The CDR3 coding sequence is TGTGCCAGCAGCTTGGAATCGCTTGGAGGGACTGGAAACACCATATATTTT. Amino acids: CASSLESLGGTGNTIYF.

The V and J genes are TRBV12-5 and TRBJ2-3; TRBD2 agrees at 12 bases. Germline CDR1 is LGHNT and CDR2 is FRNRAP. Losses at the gene ends were 1 base for V and 4 bases for J; bases not matched to a gene: 3. The CDR3 length is 16 residues. CDR3 amino acids: CASGLGTSGIADTQYF. The CDR3 DNA reads TGTGCTAGTGGTTTGGGGACTAGCGGGATCGCAGATACGCAGTATTTT. Filled out from reference TRBV12-5 and TRBJ2-3, the complete variable domain reads DARVTQTPRHKVTEMGQEVTMRCQPILGHNTVFWYRQTMMQGLELLAYFRNRAPLDDSGMPKDRFSAEMPDATLATLKIQPSEPRDSAVYFCASGLGTSGIADTQYFGPGTRLTVL.

V gene TRBV19 combines with J gene TRBJ1-1; TRBD1 agrees at 9 bases. This CDR3 comprises 16 residues. V lost 7 bases, J lost 4 bases, and 13 bases stayed unmatched. Germline CDR1 and CDR2: LNHDA and SQIVND (reference sequence). DNA of the CDR3: TGTGCCAGTATGAGGGACAGGGTAACCCCGAGCACTGAAGCTTTCTTT. This codes for CASMRDRVTPSTEAFF.

V is TRBV5-6 and J is TRBJ1-1, with D possibly TRBD1 on 6 matching bases. The CDR3 is 17 residues long. The germline CDR1 and CDR2 sequences are SGHDT and YYEEEE. V lost 0 bases and J lost 0, with 15 bases in between. The CDR3 sequence is CASSLVGQPFMNTEAFF. CDR3 in DNA: TGTGCCAGCAGCTTGGTAGGACAGCCTTTTATGAACACTGAAGCTTTCTTT.

The rearrangement joins TRBV7-2 to TRBJ1-1; TRBD1 is a possible D gene (5 bases). Germline CDR1 is SGHTA and CDR2 is FQGNSA. Trimming removed 1 base at V and 1 base at J, with 10 bases between. The CDR3 spans 15 residues. CDR3 sequence reads: CASSLEPGGNTEAFF. CDR3 DNA sequence: TGTGCCAGCAGCTTAGAGCCGGGGGGGAACACTGAAGCTTTCTTT.

The chain joins TRBV28 to TRBJ2-7, with D possibly TRBD1 on 5 matching bases. The CDR3 loop spans 15 amino acids. V was pared by 2 bases and J by 6 bases, with 17 bases between. The V gene's germline CDR1 is MDHEN and CDR2 SYDVKM. As DNA, the CDR3 is TGTGCCAGCAGTTTACCGGCAGGGAAGTCGGGCGAGCAGTACTTC. As protein: CASSLPAGKSGEQYF. Full variable domain (remainder filled in from reference TRBV28 and TRBJ2-7): DVKVTQSSRYLVKRTGEKVFLECVQDMDHENMFWYRQDPGLGLRLIYFSYDVKMKEKGDIPEGYSVSREKKERFSLILESASTNQTSMYLCASSLPAGKSGEQYFGPGTRLTVT.

The chain carries TRBV5-1 and TRBJ2-5, with 10 bases fitting TRBD2. Germline V gene sequence: CDR1 SGHRS, CDR2 YFSETQ. There are 15 residues in the CDR3. V lost 1 base and J lost 5; bases outside the gene matches: 5. CDR3 sequence (DNA): TGCGCCAGCAGCTTGCCTAGCGGGAGTGGCGAGACCCAGTACTTC. Protein sequence: CASSLPSGSGETQYF.

The V call is TRBV19, the J call TRBJ1-6; TRBD1 matches 8 bases. This CDR3 region has 14 residues. Germline CDR1 is LNHDA and CDR2 is SQIVND (reference sequence). J was trimmed by 8 bases and V by 6 bases; bases with no gene match: 6. The CDR3 sequence: CASSPGQEDSPLHF. In DNA form, the CDR3 reads TGTGCCAGTAGCCCGGGACAGGAAGATTCACCCCTCCACTTT.

This clone occurred a few times. The chain carries TRBV29-1 and TRBJ2-5, with D possibly TRBD2 on 6 matching bases. Looked up from germline, CDR1 is SQVTM and CDR2 is ANQGSEA. Trimming pared 6 bases from V and 5 bases from J, leaving 16 bases between. This CDR3 region has 13 residues. For the CDR3, the DNA is TGCAGCGTGGCTCCGGGAGTTAGGGAGACCCAGTACTTC. This codes for CSVAPGVRETQYF.

This clone showed up just a few times. The chain recombines TRBV28 with TRBJ2-1; 12 bases are shared with TRBD2. V lost 6 bases, J lost 4 bases, and 4 bases stayed unmatched. Germline V gene sequence: CDR1 MDHEN, CDR2 SYDVKM. The CDR3 consists of 15 residues. The CDR3 reads CASRPGTSGYNEQFF. CDR3 nucleotide sequence: TGTGCCAGCAGGCCCGGGACTAGCGGGTACAATGAGCAGTTCTTC.

This rearrangement joins TRBV9 to TRBJ2-1; no clear D. This CDR3 contains 16 residues. Germline V lookup: CDR1 SGDLS, CDR2 YYNGEE. The V end lost 0 bases, the J end lost 3 bases, and 13 bases lay between the germline ends. The chain's CDR3 is CASSVVSGGSYNEQFF. The CDR3, as DNA: TGTGCCAGCAGCGTAGTTAGTGGCGGAAGCTACAATGAGCAGTTCTTC. Variable domain in full (rest from reference TRBV9 and TRBJ2-1): DSGVTQTPKHLITATGQRVTLRCSPRSGDLSVYWYQQSLDQGLQFLIQYYNGEERAKGNILERFSAQQFPDLHSELNLSSLELGDSALYFCASSVVSGGSYNEQFFGPGTRLTVL.

The J gene is TRBJ2-2, the V gene TRBV11-2; D possibly corresponds to TRBD1 (6 bases). The CDR3 consists of 14 residues. Germline V gene sequence: CDR1 SGHAT, CDR2 FQNNGV. V lost 5 bases and J lost 2, with 9 bases in between. The CDR3 region is CASSPDSNTGELFF. CDR3 sequence (DNA): TGTGCCAGCAGCCCGGACAGCAACACCGGGGAGCTGTTTTTT.

The rearrangement joins TRBV25-1 to TRBJ1-2; 8 bases line up with TRBD1. The ends lost 0 bases at V and 3 bases at J; junction bases unmatched: 6. CDR1 is MGHDK, CDR2 SYGVNS, per germline. The CDR3 extends over 16 amino acids. CDR3 sequence: CASSEYRQGLDYGYTF. CDR3 in DNA: TGTGCCAGCAGTGAATATAGACAGGGGCTAGACTATGGCTACACCTTC.

This sequence joins TRBV6-6 and TRBJ2-2; perhaps TRBD2 as D (5 bases). The CDR3 runs 15 residues. The germline V gene has CDR1 MNHNY and CDR2 SVGAGI (reference sequence). V was shortened by 2 bases and J by 4 bases, with 11 bases between the two germline ends. CDR3 DNA sequence: TGTGCCAGCAGTTACGTGGCGGGCCCCACCGGGGAGCTGTTTTTT. Protein product: CASSYVAGPTGELFF.

This chain uses TRBV14 with TRBJ2-1; the D gene is possibly TRBD2 (5 bases). Germline loops: CDR1 SGHDN, CDR2 FVKESK. The CDR3 covers 14 residues. V lost 0 bases, J lost 9 bases, and 12 bases lay in between. The CDR3 sequence: CASSQEGMAGEQFF. In DNA, the CDR3 is TGTGCCAGCAGCCAAGAGGGTATGGCGGGTGAGCAGTTCTTC.

CDR3 sequence: CASSLGLAVEQYF. The DNA for the CDR3 is TGTGCCAGCAGCTTAGGACTAGCGGTCGAGCAGTACTTC. The rearrangement joins TRBV11-2 to TRBJ2-7; 9 bases fit TRBD2. The V gene's germline CDR1 is SGHAT and CDR2 FQNNGV. This CDR3 region has 13 residues. V shed 1 base and J 6 bases; nucleotides not matched to a gene: 1.

The table lists this clone with a few counts. The gene calls are TRBV7-2 and TRBJ2-7, with TRBD2 as a possible D gene (6 bases). This CDR3 has 15 amino acids. In germline, CDR1 is SGHTA, CDR2 FQGNSA. Trimming cost V 2 bases and J 1 base, with 12 bases left between them. The CDR3 DNA sequence: TGTGCCAGCAGCTTACGATCTAGCGCTTCCTACGAGCAGTACTTC. Residues: CASSLRSSASYEQYF.

The chain has TRBV2 and TRBJ2-5; a weak D match, TRBD1 (6 bases). The CDR3 runs 13 residues. Germline assignment: CDR1 SNHLY and CDR2 FYNNEI. Trimming took 11 bases from V and 5 from J, leaving 18 bases between them. The CDR3 region has the DNA TGTGCCGGAAAGGGGGACCCCGTGGAGACCCAGTACTTC. It yields the protein CAGKGDPVETQYF.

The V gene is TRBV4-1, the J gene TRBJ1-1; tentative D call: TRBD1 (6 bases). This CDR3 is built from 15 residues. With 3 bases removed from V and 1 base from J, the gap between germline ends came to 12 bases. Germline values: CDR1 MGHRA, CDR2 YSYEKL. The CDR3 DNA reads as TGCGCCAGCAGCCATCCCCCGGACAGGAACACTGAAGCTTTCTTT. Translation gives CASSHPPDRNTEAFF.

V is TRBV6-1 and J is TRBJ2-5, with 8 bases lining up with TRBD2. Looked up from germline, CDR1 is MNHNS and CDR2 is SASEGT. Trimming cost V 5 bases and J 5 bases; bases outside gene matches: 4. This CDR3 is 13 amino acids long. The CDR3 nucleotides read TGTGCCAGCAGTCGAGCGGGGGAGGAGACCCAGTACTTC. It encodes CASSRAGEETQYF.

The chain recombines TRBV7-3 with TRBJ2-1, with D perhaps matching TRBD2 (5 bases). Trimming removed 0 bases from V and 4 bases from J, with 10 bases in between. Germline CDR1 is SGHTA and CDR2 is FQGTGA. The CDR3 is 15 amino acids. CDR3 region: CASSLTGGVYNEQFF. Written as DNA, the CDR3 is TGTGCCAGCAGCTTAACAGGAGGTGTTTACAATGAGCAGTTCTTC. The entire variable domain, with the rest obtained from reference TRBV7-3 and TRBJ2-1, is as follows: GAGVSQTPSNKVTEKGKYVELRCDPISGHTALYWYRQSLGQGPEFLIYFQGTGAADDSGLPNDRFFAVRPEGSVSTLKIQRTERGDSAVYLCASSLTGGVYNEQFFGPGTRLTVL.

V is TRBV19 and J is TRBJ1-2; 8 bases line up with TRBD1. Germline CDR1 is LNHDA and CDR2 is SQIVND (reference sequence). The CDR3 spans 13 residues. With 5 bases clipped from V and 8 bases from J, the junction kept 7 bases outside the gene matches. CDR3 bases: TGTGCCAGTAGTTCAGGACAGGGCGACGGCTACACCTTC. The encoded protein is CASSSGQGDGYTF.